This is a list of T cell receptor beta chains from one sample in a study of T cells in Graves' hyperthyroidism and ophthalmopathy. TCRdb reprocessed the multiplex PCR reads via MiXCR and lists one record per CDR3 protein. The sample has over 550,000 distinct CDR3 sequences; approximately 15% are singletons. Sequenced sample: blood. The receptors shown here come from a woman between 18 and 30 years old with Graves' hyperthyroidism. Each CDR3 is given with its conserved first and last residue. The order of the fields is V gene, D gene, clone size, J gene, CDR3 DNA, CDR3 protein. The D gene is left open where the match is weak. Only part of the rows carry a size: once, few, many, or a class if the clone is expanded.

TRBV18	.	few	TRBJ1-2	TGTGCCAGCTCACCAGGTCGGGGGGCGGACTATGGCTACACCTTC	CASSPGRGADYGYTF
TRBV20-1	.	.	TRBJ1-2	TGCAGTGCTAGTATGGCCACAAACTATGGCTACACCTTC	CSASMATNYGYTF
TRBV12-5	.	few	TRBJ2-7	TGTGCTAGTGGTTTAAGGGTCTACGAGCAGTACTTC	CASGLRVYEQYF
TRBV29-1	TRBD2	many	TRBJ2-4	TGCAGCGTCCACACTAGCGGGAGAAACATTCAGTACTTC	CSVHTSGRNIQYF
TRBV20-1	.	.	TRBJ2-1	TGCAGTGCTAGAGGTTTGGGGGGACCTGCGGGGTACAATGAGCAGTTCTTC	CSARGLGGPAGYNEQFF
TRBV6-1	.	.	TRBJ1-3	TGTGCCAGCACCTCCGATTATAGCTCTGGAAACACCATATATTTT	CASTSDYSSGNTIYF
TRBV4-3	.	few	TRBJ1-4	TGCGCCAGCAGCCAGAGGGGGGACGAAAAACTGTTTTTT	CASSQRGDEKLFF
TRBV6-1	TRBD2	many	TRBJ2-5	TGTGCCAGCAGGCCTCCCGGACTAGCGGCCCAAGAGACCCAGTACTTC	CASRPPGLAAQETQYF
TRBV6-2/TRBV6-3	.	.	TRBJ2-1	TGTGCCAGCAGTAGGACGGAGCAGTTCTTC	CASSRTEQFF
TRBV9	.	few	TRBJ2-5	TGTGCCAGCAGCGTAGCCAGGGAAGAGACCCAGTACTTC	CASSVAREETQYF
TRBV5-1	.	many	TRBJ2-3	TGCGCCAGCAGCCCCGACCGCACAGATACGCAGTATTTT	CASSPDRTDTQYF
TRBV28	.	.	TRBJ2-2	TGTGCCAGCAGTTTACACGGGGGCGCCACCGGGGAGCTGTTTTTT	CASSLHGGATGELFF
TRBV9	.	.	TRBJ2-6	TGTGCCAGCAGCTTGTCGCCAAAGTTCAATACTGGGGCCAACGTCCTGACTTTC	CASSLSPKFNTGANVLTF
TRBV7-9	.	.	TRBJ1-1	TGTGCCAGCAGCCAAACGTCAGGGGCTTTCTTT	CASSQTSGAFF
TRBV28	TRBD2	.	TRBJ2-1	TGTGCCAGCAGTTTATTACTCGCGGGAGGGCCGGGCAATGAGCAGTTCTTC	CASSLLLAGGPGNEQFF
TRBV20-1	TRBD1	.	TRBJ1-2	TGCAGTGCTAGAGTGGCGGACAGGGTCTATGGCTACACCTTC	CSARVADRVYGYTF
TRBV11-2	.	many	TRBJ2-3	TGTGCCAGCAATTTCGGAGGAGGGACAGATACGCAGTATTTT	CASNFGGGTDTQYF
TRBV27	.	few	TRBJ2-7	TGTGCCAGCAGTCCGGGACGGAAACGCCCCGAGCAGTACTTC	CASSPGRKRPEQYF
TRBV6-1	.	.	TRBJ2-5	TGTGCCAGCAGTCAGAGGACTATGGGGGACCAAGAGACCCAGTACTTC	CASSQRTMGDQETQYF
TRBV5-8	.	.	TRBJ2-1	TGTGCCAGCAACGACCTTGGGGTGAGCTCCTACAATGAGCAGTTCTTC	CASNDLGVSSYNEQFF
TRBV6-2/TRBV6-3	.	many	TRBJ2-3	TGTGCCAGCAGCTACGGACAGACTACAGATACGCAGTATTTT	CASSYGQTTDTQYF
TRBV20-1	TRBD1	many	TRBJ2-2	TGCAGTGCTAGAGCTGTGACAGGGGAAGCGGCGAACACCGGGGAGCTGTTTTTT	CSARAVTGEAANTGELFF
TRBV29-1	TRBD1	.	TRBJ1-4	TGCAGCGTTGCACAGGGGGCGGATGAAAAACTGTTTTTT	CSVAQGADEKLFF
TRBV20-1	.	many	TRBJ2-7	TGCAGTGCTAGTACAGGGTACTACGAGCAGTACTTC	CSASTGYYEQYF
TRBV5-1	.	few	TRBJ1-1	TGCGTCAGCAGCTTGGAGGTGGGGCGCCGGACTGAAGCTTTCTTT	CVSSLEVGRRTEAFF
TRBV20-1	TRBD2	many	TRBJ2-2	TGCAGTGCTAGCGCGACTAGCGGGGGGACGAACACCGGGGAGCTGTTTTTT	CSASATSGGTNTGELFF
TRBV20-1	.	many	TRBJ1-2	TGCAGTGCTAGGAGGAGTTGGGATGGCTACACCTTC	CSARRSWDGYTF